This TCR beta chain derives from a study of blood T cell repertoires in COVID-19. Study context: The samples span acute and convalescent COVID-19 from the United States, Italy and Spain. Sample material is recorded as cDNA or gDNA derived from T cells, B-cell-depleted T cells, or PBMCs.

Germline assignment: CDR1 SGHRS and CDR2 YFSETQ. This CDR3 is built from 15 residues. The junction had 5 bases not matched to a gene; V was cut back by 3 bases and J by 6 bases. Per the study methods: Amplifying reference gene primers gave estimates of nucleated cell counts. Some clones are missing from TCRdb's copy, which holds only in-frame ones; the method was immunoSEQ multiplex PCR. From that table come the V and J calls and clone size; the DNA was used to work out D and trimming. The data show around 99,000 clones, with roughly 84% seen just once and approximately 4.4% held by the top ten. The chain is built from TRBV5-1 and TRBJ2-1, with 11 bases that match TRBD1. This TCR came from a human donor in a cohort sampled during active COVID-19. Sequencing was done on a sample of peripheral blood. The CDR3 sequence is CASSSGTGGFNEQFF. The CDR3 bases are TGCGCCAGCAGCTCCGGGACAGGGGGTTTCAATGAGCAGTTCTTC.